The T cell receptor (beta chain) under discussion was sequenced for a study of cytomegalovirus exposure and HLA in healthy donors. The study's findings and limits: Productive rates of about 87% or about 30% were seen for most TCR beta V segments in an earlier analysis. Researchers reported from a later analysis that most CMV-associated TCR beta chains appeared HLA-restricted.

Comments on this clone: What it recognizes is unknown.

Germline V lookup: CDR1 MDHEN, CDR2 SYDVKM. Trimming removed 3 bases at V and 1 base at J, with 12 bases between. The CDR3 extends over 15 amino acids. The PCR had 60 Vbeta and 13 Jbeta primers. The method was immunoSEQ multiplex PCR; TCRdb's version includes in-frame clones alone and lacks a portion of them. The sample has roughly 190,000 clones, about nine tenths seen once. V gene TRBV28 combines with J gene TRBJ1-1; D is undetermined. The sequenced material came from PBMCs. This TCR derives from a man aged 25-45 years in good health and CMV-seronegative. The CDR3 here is CASSLINRGNTEAFF. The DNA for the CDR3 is TGTGCCAGCAGTTTGATTAATCGGGGGAACACTGAAGCTTTCTTT.